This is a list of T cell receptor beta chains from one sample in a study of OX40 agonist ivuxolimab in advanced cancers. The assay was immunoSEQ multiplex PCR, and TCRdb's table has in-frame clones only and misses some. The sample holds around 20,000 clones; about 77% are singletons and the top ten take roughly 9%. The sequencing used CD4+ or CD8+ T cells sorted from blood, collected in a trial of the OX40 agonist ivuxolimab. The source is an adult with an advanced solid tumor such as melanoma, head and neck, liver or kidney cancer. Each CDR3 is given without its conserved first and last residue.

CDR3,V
ASSLELGNKNIQY,TRBV7-2
ASTQVGSNQPQH,TRBV19
ASSQDPELGNSPLH,TRBV4-2
ASSPRRGTSGVATQY,TRBV7-2
ASSFLGLADEQF,TRBV5-1
ASSIVRSGNQPQH,TRBV19
ASSPPTPYEQY,TRBV5-5
ASSIQQVRDTEAF,TRBV19
ASSLGPPSGGIDTQY,TRBV5-6
ASSEVNSPLH,TRBV2
ASSPDRAWGRPQH,TRBV5-5
ASSRTGTNTGELF,TRBV6-5